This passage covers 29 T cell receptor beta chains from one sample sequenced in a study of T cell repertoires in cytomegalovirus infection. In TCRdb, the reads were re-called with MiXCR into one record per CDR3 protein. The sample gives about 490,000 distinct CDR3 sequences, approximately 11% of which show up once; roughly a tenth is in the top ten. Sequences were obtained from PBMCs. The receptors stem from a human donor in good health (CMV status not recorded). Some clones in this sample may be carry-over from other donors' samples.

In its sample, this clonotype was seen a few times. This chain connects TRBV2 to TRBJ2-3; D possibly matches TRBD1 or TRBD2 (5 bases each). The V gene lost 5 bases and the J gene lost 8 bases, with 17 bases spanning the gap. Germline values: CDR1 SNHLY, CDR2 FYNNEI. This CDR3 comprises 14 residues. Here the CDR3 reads CASSSGAPWGTQYF. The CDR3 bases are TGTGCCAGCAGTTCCGGGGCCCCGTGGGGTACGCAGTATTTT.

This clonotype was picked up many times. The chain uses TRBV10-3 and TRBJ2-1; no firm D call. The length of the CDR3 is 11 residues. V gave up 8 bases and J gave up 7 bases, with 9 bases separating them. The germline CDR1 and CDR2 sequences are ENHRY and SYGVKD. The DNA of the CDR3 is TGTGCCATCGGTCTTGGGAATGAGCAGTTCTTC. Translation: CAIGLGNEQFF.

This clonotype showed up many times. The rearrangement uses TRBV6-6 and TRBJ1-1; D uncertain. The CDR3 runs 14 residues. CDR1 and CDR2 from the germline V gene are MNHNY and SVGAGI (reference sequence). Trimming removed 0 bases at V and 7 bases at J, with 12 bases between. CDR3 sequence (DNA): TGTGCCAGCAGTTACTCCGAACAGCGAGATGAAGCTTTCTTT. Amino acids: CASSYSEQRDEAFF.

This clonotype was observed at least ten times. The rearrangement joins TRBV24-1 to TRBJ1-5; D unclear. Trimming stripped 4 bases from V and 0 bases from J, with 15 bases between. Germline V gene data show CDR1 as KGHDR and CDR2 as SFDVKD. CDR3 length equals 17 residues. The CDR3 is CATSDPKRGFSNQPQHF. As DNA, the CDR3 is TGTGCCACCAGTGACCCTAAACGGGGTTTTAGCAATCAGCCCCAGCATTTT.

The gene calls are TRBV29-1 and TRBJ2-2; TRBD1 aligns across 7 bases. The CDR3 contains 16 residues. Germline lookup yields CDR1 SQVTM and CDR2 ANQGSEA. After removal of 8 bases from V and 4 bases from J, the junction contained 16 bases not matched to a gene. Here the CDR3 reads CSPIPRGSERTGELFF. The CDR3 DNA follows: TGCAGCCCTATCCCCAGGGGGTCTGAGCGCACCGGGGAGCTGTTTTTT.

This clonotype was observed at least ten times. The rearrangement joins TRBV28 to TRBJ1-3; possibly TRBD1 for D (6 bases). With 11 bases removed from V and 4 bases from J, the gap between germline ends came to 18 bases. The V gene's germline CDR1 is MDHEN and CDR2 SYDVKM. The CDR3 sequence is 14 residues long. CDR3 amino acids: CAARGRGAGNTIYF. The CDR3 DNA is TGTGCCGCCCGGGGCAGGGGCGCGGGAAACACCATATATTTT.

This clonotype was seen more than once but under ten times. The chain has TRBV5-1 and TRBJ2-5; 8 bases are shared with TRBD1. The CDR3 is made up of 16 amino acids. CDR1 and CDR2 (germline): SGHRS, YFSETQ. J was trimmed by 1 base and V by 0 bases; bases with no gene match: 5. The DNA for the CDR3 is TGCGCCAGCAGCTTGGCAGGGGGCGCAGCCCAAGAGACCCAGTACTTC. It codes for CASSLAGGAAQETQYF.

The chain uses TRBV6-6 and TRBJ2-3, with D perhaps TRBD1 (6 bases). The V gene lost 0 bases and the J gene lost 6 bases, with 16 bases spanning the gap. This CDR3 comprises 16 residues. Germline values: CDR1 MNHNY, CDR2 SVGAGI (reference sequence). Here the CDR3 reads CASSYSIQGSADTQYF. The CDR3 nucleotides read TGTGCCAGCAGTTACTCGATACAGGGCTCGGCGGATACGCAGTATTTT.

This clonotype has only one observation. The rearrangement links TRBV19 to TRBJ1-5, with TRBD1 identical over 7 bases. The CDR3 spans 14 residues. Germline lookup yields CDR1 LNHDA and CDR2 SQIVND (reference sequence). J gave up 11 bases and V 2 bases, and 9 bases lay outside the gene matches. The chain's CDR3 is CASSIYNDRAAQHF. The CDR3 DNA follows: TGTGCCAGTAGTATATATAATGACAGGGCAGCCCAGCATTTT. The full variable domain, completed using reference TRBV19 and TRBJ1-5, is DGGITQSPKYLFRKEGQNVTLSCEQNLNHDAMYWYRQDPGQGLRLIYYSQIVNDFQKGDIAEGYSVSREKKESFPLTVTSAQKNPTAFYLCASSIYNDRAAQHFGDGTRLSIL.

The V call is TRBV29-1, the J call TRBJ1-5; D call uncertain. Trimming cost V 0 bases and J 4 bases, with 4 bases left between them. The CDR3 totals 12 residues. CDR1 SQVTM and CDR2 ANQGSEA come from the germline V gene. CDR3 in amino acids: CSVEDKNQPQHF. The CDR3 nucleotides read TGCAGCGTTGAAGACAAAAATCAGCCCCAGCATTTT.

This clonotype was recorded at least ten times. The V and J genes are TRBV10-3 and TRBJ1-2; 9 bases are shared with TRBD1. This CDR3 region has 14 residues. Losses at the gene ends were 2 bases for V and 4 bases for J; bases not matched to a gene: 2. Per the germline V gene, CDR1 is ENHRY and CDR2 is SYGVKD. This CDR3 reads CAISEPGQGYGYTF. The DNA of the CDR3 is TGTGCCATCAGTGAGCCGGGACAGGGCTATGGCTACACCTTC.

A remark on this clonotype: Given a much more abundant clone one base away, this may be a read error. The CDR3: CASSYREGGNQPQHF. For the CDR3, the DNA is TGTGCCAGCAGTTATAGGGAGGGGGGCAATCAGCCCCAGCATTTT. This chain uses TRBV28 with TRBJ1-5, with TRBD1 as a possible D gene (6 bases). This CDR3 spans 15 amino acids. V dropped 4 bases and J dropped 2 bases, with 12 bases sitting between them. Germline V lookup: CDR1 MDHEN, CDR2 SYDVKM.

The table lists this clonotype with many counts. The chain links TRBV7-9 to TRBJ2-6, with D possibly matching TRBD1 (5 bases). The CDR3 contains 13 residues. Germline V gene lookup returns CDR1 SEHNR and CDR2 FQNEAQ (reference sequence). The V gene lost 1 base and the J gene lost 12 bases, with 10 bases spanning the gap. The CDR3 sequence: CASSLGTSPVLTF. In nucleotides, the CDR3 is TGTGCCAGCAGCTTAGGGACAAGTCCCGTCCTGACTTTC.

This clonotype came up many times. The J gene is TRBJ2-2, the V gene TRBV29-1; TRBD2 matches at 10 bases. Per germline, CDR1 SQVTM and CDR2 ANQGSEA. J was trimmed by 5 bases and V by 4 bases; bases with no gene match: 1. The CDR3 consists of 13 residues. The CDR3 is CSVVLAGTGELFF. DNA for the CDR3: TGCAGCGTTGTACTAGCGGGGACCGGGGAGCTGTTTTTT.

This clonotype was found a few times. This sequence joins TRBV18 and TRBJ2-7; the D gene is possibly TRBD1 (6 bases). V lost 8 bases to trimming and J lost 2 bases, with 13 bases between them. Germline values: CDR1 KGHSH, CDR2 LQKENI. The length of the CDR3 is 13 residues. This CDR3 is CASGQSRAYEQYF. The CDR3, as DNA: TGTGCCAGCGGACAGTCAAGGGCCTACGAGCAGTACTTC.

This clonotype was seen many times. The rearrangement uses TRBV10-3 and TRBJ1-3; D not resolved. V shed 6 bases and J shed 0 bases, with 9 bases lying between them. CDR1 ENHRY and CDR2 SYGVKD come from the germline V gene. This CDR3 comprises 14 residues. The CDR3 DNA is TGTGCCATCAGCCCAGACTTCTCTGGAAACACCATATATTTT. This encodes CAISPDFSGNTIYF.

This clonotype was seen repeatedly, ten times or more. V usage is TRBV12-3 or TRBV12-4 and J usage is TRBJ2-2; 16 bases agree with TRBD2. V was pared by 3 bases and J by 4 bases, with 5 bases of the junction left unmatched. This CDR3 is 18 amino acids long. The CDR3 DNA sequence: TGTGCCAGCAGTTTGTCGGGACTAGCGGGAGGGCGCACCGGGGAGCTGTTTTTT. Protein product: CASSLSGLAGGRTGELFF.

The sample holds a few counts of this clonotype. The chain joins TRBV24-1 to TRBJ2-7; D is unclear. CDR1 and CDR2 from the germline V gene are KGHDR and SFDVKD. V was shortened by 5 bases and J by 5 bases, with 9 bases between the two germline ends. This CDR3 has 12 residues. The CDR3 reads CATSASGHEQYF. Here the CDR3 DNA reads TGTGCCACCAGTGCGTCAGGCCACGAGCAGTACTTC.

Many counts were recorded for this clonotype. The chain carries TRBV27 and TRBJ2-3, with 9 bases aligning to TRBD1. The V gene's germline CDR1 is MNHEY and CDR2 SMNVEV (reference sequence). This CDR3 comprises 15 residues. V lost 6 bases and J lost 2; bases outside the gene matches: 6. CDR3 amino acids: CASSGQGTITDTQYF. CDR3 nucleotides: TGTGCCAGCAGCGGACAGGGGACGATCACAGATACGCAGTATTTT.

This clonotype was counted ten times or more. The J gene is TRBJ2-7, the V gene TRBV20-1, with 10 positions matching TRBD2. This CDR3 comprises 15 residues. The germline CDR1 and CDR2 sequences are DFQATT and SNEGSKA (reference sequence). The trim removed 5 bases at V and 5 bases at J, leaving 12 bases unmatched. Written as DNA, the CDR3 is TGCAGTGCTGAAGAATTGACTAGCGGGTCCCACGAGCAGTACTTC. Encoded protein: CSAEELTSGSHEQYF.

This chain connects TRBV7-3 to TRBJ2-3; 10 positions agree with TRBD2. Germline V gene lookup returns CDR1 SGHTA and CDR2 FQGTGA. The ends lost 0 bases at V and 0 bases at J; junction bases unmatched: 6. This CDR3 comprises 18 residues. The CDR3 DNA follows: TGTGCCAGCAGCTTAACGGCGACTAGCGGGCCTAGCACAGATACGCAGTATTTT. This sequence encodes CASSLTATSGPSTDTQYF.

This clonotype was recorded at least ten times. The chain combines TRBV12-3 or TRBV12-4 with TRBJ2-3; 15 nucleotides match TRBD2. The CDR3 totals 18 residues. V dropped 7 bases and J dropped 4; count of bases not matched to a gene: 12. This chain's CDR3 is CASTLPGLAGGFADTQYF. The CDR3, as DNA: TGTGCCAGCACCCTTCCGGGACTAGCGGGGGGTTTCGCAGATACGCAGTATTTT.

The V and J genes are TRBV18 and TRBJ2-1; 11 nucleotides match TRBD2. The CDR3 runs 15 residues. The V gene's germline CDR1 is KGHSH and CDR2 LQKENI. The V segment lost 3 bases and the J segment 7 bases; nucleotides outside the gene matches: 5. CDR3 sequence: CASSPGLADGNEQFF. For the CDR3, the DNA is TGTGCCAGCTCACCGGGACTAGCGGACGGTAATGAGCAGTTCTTC. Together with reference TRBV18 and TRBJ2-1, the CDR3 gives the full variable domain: NAGVMQNPRHLVRRRGQEARLRCSPMKGHSHVYWYRQLPEEGLKFMVYLQKENIIDESGMPKERFSAEFPKEGPSILRIQQVVRGDSAAYFCASSPGLADGNEQFFGPGTRLTVL.

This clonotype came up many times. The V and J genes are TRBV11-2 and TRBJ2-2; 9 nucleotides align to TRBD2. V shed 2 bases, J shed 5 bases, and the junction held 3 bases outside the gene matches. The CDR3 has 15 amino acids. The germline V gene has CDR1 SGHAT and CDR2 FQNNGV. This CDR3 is CASSLRRGGTGELFF. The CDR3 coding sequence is TGTGCCAGCAGCTTAAGGCGGGGGGGTACCGGGGAGCTGTTTTTT.

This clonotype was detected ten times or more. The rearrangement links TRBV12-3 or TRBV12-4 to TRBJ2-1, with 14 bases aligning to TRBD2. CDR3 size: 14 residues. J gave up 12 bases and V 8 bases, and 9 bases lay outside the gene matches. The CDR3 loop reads CASLGLAGGNGQFF. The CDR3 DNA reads TGTGCCAGCCTCGGACTAGCGGGGGGAAACGGGCAGTTCTTC.

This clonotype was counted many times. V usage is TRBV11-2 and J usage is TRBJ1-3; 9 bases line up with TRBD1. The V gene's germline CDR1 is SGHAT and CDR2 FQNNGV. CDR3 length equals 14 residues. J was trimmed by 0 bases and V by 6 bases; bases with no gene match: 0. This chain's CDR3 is CASRGQGSGNTIYF. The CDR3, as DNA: TGTGCCAGCAGGGGACAGGGCTCTGGAAACACCATATATTTT.

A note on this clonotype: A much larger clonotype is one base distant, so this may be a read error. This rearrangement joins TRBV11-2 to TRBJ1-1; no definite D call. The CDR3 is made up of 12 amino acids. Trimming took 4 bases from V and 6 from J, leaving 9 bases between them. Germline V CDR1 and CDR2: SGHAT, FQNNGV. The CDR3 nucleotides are TGTGCCAGCAGCTCCACAGTGTCTGAAGCTTTCTTT. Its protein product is CASSSTVSEAFF.

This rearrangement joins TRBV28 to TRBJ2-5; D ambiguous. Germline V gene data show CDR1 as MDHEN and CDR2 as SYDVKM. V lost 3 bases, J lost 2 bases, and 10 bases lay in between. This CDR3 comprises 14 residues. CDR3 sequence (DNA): TGTGCCAGCAGTTTGACGGACGCTCAAGAGACCCAGTACTTC. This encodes CASSLTDAQETQYF.

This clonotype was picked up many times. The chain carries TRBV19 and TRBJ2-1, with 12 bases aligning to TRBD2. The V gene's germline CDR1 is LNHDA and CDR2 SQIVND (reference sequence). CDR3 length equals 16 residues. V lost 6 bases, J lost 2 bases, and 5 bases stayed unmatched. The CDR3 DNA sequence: TGTGCCAGTAGCAGACTAGCGGGGGATCCCTACAATGAGCAGTTCTTC. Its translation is CASSRLAGDPYNEQFF.